These T cell receptor beta chains were read from a single sample in a study of CD8+ T cells in alopecia areata. The repertoire was sequenced with immunoSEQ multiplex PCR; TCRdb's copy has only in-frame clones and lacks some. The table includes 30,000 to 45,000 clones, over 50% detected once. Sequencing was performed on CD4+ Tregs sorted from blood. These receptors were collected from a human donor with alopecia areata. Both conserved end residues are part of each CDR3. The D gene is left open where the match is weak. Clone sizes are given selectively: once, few, many, or a class where the clone is expanded.

d_call j_call v_call clone_size cdr3_nt cdr3_aa
- TRBJ2-5 TRBV7-2 few TGTGCCAGCAGCCCTAACAGGGTAAACCAAGAGACCCAGTACTTC CASSPNRVNQETQYF
- TRBJ1-1 TRBV7-9 - TGTGCCAGCAGATGGAGAACTGAAGCTTTCTTT CASRWRTEAFF
TRBD1 TRBJ2-2 TRBV5-1 - TGCGCCAGCAGCCTCGGGACAGGGGTGATCGGGGAGCTGTTTTTT CASSLGTGVIGELFF
- TRBJ1-2 TRBV5-1 - TGCGCCAGCACCACTACCCTAGGGGGGCATGGCTATGGCTACACCTTC CASTTTLGGHGYGYTF
- TRBJ1-1 TRBV7-2 - TGTGCCAGCAGCTTGAGGGACACTGAAGCTTTCTTT CASSLRDTEAFF
- TRBJ2-7 TRBV6-6 - TGTGCCAGCAGTTACTTCCCGGCCGAGCAGTACTTC CASSYFPAEQYF
- TRBJ1-2 TRBV5-1 - TGCGCCAGCAGCTTGGATCTCCTCAGCTATGGCTACACCTTC CASSLDLLSYGYTF
- TRBJ1-5 TRBV28 once TGTGCCAGCAGTTTTCCGGGGGCAAGCAATCAGCCCCAGCATTTT CASSFPGASNQPQHF
TRBD1 TRBJ2-1 TRBV7-2 - TGTGCCAGCAGCTCCTACAGGGGACAGCAGTTCTTC CASSSYRGQQFF
- TRBJ1-4 TRBV7-2 - TGTGCCAGCAGCTTAGTTCCGTGGGGTGAAAAACTGTTTTTT CASSLVPWGEKLFF
- TRBJ1-1 TRBV28 few TGTGCCAGCAGTGTGCCGGGACACGGATCTCAGAAAGCTTTCTTT CASSVPGHGSQKAFF
TRBD2 TRBJ2-5 TRBV11-2 - TGTGCCAGCAGCTTAGCGGGGGGAGAGACCCAGTACTTC CASSLAGGETQYF
- TRBJ2-1 TRBV7-9 - TGTGCCAGCAGCTTAGCCGGGACTCTGCATGAGCAGTTCTTC CASSLAGTLHEQFF
- TRBJ2-7 TRBV9 - TGTGCCAGCAGCGCCGTCCCTCTCGGGCAGTCCCAGGGCGAGCAGTACTTC CASSAVPLGQSQGEQYF
TRBD1 TRBJ2-1 TRBV5-1 - TGCGCCAGCGGGGAGACAGGGTATCTAGCCGATGAGCAGTTCTTC CASGETGYLADEQFF
TRBD1 TRBJ2-1 TRBV7-2 few TGTGCCAGCAGCACGTCCGGGACAGGGAGCTCCTACAATGAGCAGTTCTTC CASSTSGTGSSYNEQFF
- TRBJ2-7 TRBV30 - TGTGCCTGGAGTGTGTACGAGCAGTACTTC CAWSVYEQYF
- TRBJ2-7 TRBV7-9 - TGTGCCAGCAGCTTAGTGGAGGGACCCTACGAGCAGTACTTC CASSLVEGPYEQYF
TRBD1 TRBJ1-5 TRBV6-1 - TGTGCCAGCAGGACAGGGAACAATCAGCCCCAGCATTTT CASRTGNNQPQHF
- TRBJ2-7 TRBV7-2 - TGTGCCAGCAGCTTAATGAACTCGGGCCTCCTTCCCTACGAGCAGTACTTC CASSLMNSGLLPYEQYF
- TRBJ2-6 TRBV5-1 - TGCGCCAGCAGCTTGGCAGGGACTCTCTCTGGGGCCAACGTCCTGACTTTC CASSLAGTLSGANVLTF
- TRBJ1-2 TRBV5-1 - TGCGCCAGCAGCTTCGGTAGGGGGGACGGCTACACCTTC CASSFGRGDGYTF
- TRBJ1-6 TRBV5-1 - TGCGCCAGTAGACGGGACCGTGGACCCCTCCACTTT CASRRDRGPLHF
- TRBJ2-7 TRBV6-6 - TGTGCCAGCAGTTTTGACGACGCAACCTACGAGCAGTACTTC CASSFDDATYEQYF
TRBD2 TRBJ2-1 TRBV15 - TGTGCCACCGGGATCCTAGCGGGCGGATACAATGAGCAGTTCTTC CATGILAGGYNEQFF
- TRBJ1-3 TRBV2 few TGTGCCAGCAGTGCAGGCTTTGGAAACACCATATATTTT CASSAGFGNTIYF
- TRBJ2-1 TRBV4-1 few TGCGCCAGCAGCCAAGTTGGGACTGGATCTTACAATGAGCAGTTCTTC CASSQVGTGSYNEQFF
- TRBJ1-1 TRBV7-9 - TGTGCCAGCAGCTTCGGGGCTAACACTGAAGCTTTCTTT CASSFGANTEAFF
- TRBJ2-4 TRBV28 - TGTGCAGCAGGGAGGACAGACAAAAACATTCAGTACTTC CAAGRTDKNIQYF
TRBD1 TRBJ1-5 TRBV27 few TGTGCCAGCAGTTTAACAGGGGGCGCGGGGAGCAATCAGCCCCAGCATTTT CASSLTGGAGSNQPQHF
- TRBJ1-4 TRBV9 - TGTGCCAGCAGCGTAGGGCGACAGGTTAATGAAAAACTGTTTTTT CASSVGRQVNEKLFF
- TRBJ2-5 TRBV20-1 - TGCAGTGCAGGGCTCGGAGAGACCCAGTACTTC CSAGLGETQYF
TRBD1 TRBJ2-3 TRBV5-1 once TGCGCCAGCAGCGCCTATGGGACAGGGGGCACAGATACGCAGTATTTT CASSAYGTGGTDTQYF
- TRBJ2-5 TRBV5-1 - TGCGCCAGCAGCCCACTCGGGACTTACCAAGAGACCCAGTACTTC CASSPLGTYQETQYF
- TRBJ1-2 TRBV2 - TGTGCCAGCTTCCGAGTCATAGATGGCTACACCTTC CASFRVIDGYTF
- TRBJ1-1 TRBV6-6 - TGTGCCAGCAGTTACCGGGGTGACGGGGTCGACACTGAAGCTTTCTTT CASSYRGDGVDTEAFF
- TRBJ2-5 TRBV4-3 - TGCGCCAGCAGCCAAGCAGGTAGTCGCAGCGGAGAGACCCAGTACTTC CASSQAGSRSGETQYF
- TRBJ2-5 TRBV4-1 medium-sized TGCGCCAGCAGCCAACAAGAGACCCAGTACTTC CASSQQETQYF
- TRBJ2-2 TRBV18 - TGTGCCAGCTCACCATCGGTTACCGGGGAGCTGTTTTTT CASSPSVTGELFF
- TRBJ2-2 TRBV4-3 - TGCGCCAGCAGCCCCGTTGACAAGAGCACCGGGGAGCTGTTTTTT CASSPVDKSTGELFF
TRBD1 TRBJ2-1 TRBV5-1 - TGCGCCAGCAGAGGGCAGGGGGCGAATCTTGAGCAGTTCTTC CASRGQGANLEQFF
TRBD2 TRBJ2-1 TRBV9 - TGTGCCAGCAGCGGAGAGGGAGGACTAGCGGGAGGCCGGGACAATGAGCAGTTCTTC CASSGEGGLAGGRDNEQFF
TRBD2 TRBJ2-7 TRBV28 - TGTGCCAGCAGTTCCCCGAAACTAGCGGGACGTTACGAGCAGTACTTC CASSSPKLAGRYEQYF
TRBD2 TRBJ2-1 TRBV6-6 - TGTGCCAGCAGGCCGCCGGGACTAGCGAATGAGCAGTTCTTC CASRPPGLANEQFF
- TRBJ2-2 TRBV19 medium-sized TGTGCCAGTAGTACGTACACCGGGGAGCTGTTTTTT CASSTYTGELFF
- TRBJ2-1 TRBV4-1 once TGCGCCAGCAGCCAAGACCCGGCTCTCTCCTACAATGAGCAGTTCTTC CASSQDPALSYNEQFF
- TRBJ2-1 TRBV7-2 few TGTGCCAGCAGCTTACGGGGTAACTCCTACAATGAGCAGTTCTTC CASSLRGNSYNEQFF
TRBD2 TRBJ2-5 TRBV29-1 few TGCAGCGTTTCCGGACTAGCGGGGAACCAAGAGACCCAGTACTTC CSVSGLAGNQETQYF
- TRBJ2-7 TRBV7-9 - TGTGCCAGCAGCTTAGTCGGCCACTACGAGCAGTACTTC CASSLVGHYEQYF
- TRBJ2-7 TRBV27 - TGTGCCAGCCGGGGCAGGGGAGGAGACGAGCAGTACTTC CASRGRGGDEQYF
- TRBJ2-6 TRBV7-2 few TGTGCCAGCAGCCATATTGGCGGGACCGGGGCCAACGTCCTGACTTTC CASSHIGGTGANVLTF
- TRBJ2-7 TRBV7-2 - TGTGCCAGCAGCTTTGCAGCCGGGAGCCCCTACGAGCAGTACTTC CASSFAAGSPYEQYF
- TRBJ2-3 TRBV5-4 few TGTGCCAGCAGCTTGGGCCAAACAGATACGCAGTATTTT CASSLGQTDTQYF
- TRBJ2-3 TRBV6-4 - TGTGCCAGCAGTGTGCGCCTCGGCGATACGCAGTATTTT CASSVRLGDTQYF
- TRBJ2-3 TRBV4-1 - TGTGCCAGCAGCCAAGCACAGCGGGGCACAGATACGCAGTATTTT CASSQAQRGTDTQYF
TRBD1 TRBJ2-6 TRBV4-3 - TGCGCCAGCAGCCAAGACGTTCACAGGGGGCGAGGTTCTGGGGCCAACGTCCTGACTTTC CASSQDVHRGRGSGANVLTF
- TRBJ1-1 TRBV7-2 - TGTGCCAGCAGCTTAGCCAGGAACACTGAAGCTTTCTTT CASSLARNTEAFF